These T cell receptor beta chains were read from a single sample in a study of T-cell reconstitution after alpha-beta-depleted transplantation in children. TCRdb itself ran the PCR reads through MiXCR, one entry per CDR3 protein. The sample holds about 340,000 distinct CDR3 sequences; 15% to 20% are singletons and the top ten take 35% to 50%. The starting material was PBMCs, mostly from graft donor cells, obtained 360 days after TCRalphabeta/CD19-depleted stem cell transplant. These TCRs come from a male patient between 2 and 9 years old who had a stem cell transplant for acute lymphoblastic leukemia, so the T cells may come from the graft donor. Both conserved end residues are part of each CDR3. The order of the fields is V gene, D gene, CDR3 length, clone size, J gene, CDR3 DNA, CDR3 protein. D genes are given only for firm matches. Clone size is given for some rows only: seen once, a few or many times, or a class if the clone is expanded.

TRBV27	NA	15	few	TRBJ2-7	TGTGCCAGCAGTTTATCTTGGGGAGAAGGCTACGAGCAGTACTTC	CASSLSWGEGYEQYF
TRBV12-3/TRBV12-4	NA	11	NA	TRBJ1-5	TGTGCCAGCAGTTTAAAGGGGCCCCAGCATTTT	CASSLKGPQHF
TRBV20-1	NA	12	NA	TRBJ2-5	TGCAGTGCTAGACTCATCCAAGAGACCCAGTACTTC	CSARLIQETQYF
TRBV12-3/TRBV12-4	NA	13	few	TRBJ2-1	TGTGCCAGCAGTTTAGCTTCCGTAGATGAGCAGTTCTTC	CASSLASVDEQFF
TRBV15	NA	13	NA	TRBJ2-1	TGTGCCACCAGCGCGGTTTCCTACAATGAGCAGTTCTTC	CATSAVSYNEQFF
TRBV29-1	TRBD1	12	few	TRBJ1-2	TGCAGCGTTGAGGTCAGGGGGCCGGGCTACACCTTC	CSVEVRGPGYTF
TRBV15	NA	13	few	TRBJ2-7	TGTGCCACCAGCAGAGTTGACCCCTACGAGCAGTACTTC	CATSRVDPYEQYF
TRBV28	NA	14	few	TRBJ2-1	TGTGCCAGCAGCCGACCCGGAAGGGGGAATGAGCAGTTCTTC	CASSRPGRGNEQFF
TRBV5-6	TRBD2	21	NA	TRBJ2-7	TGTGCCAGCAGCTTGGTGCCGGGAGTAGCGGGATATTGGGTGGGGCACTACGAGCAGTACTTC	CASSLVPGVAGYWVGHYEQYF
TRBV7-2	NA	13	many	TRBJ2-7	TGTGCCAGCAGAGGGGACGGGACCTACGAGCAGTACTTC	CASRGDGTYEQYF
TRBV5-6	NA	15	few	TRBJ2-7	TGTGCCAGCACGGGGGGGACAGGGATCTCCTACGAGCAGTACTTC	CASTGGTGISYEQYF
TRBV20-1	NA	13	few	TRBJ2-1	TGCAGTGCTAGGCGCGGGAACTACAATGAGCAGTTCTTC	CSARRGNYNEQFF
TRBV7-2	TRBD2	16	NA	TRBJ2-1	TGTGCCAGCAGCTTAGTTGCGGGAGGGAAAGGCAATGAGCAGTTCTTC	CASSLVAGGKGNEQFF
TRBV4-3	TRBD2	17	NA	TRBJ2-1	TGCGCCAGCAGCCAAGAATTTGACGGGAGGGGCACCAATGAGCAGTTCTTC	CASSQEFDGRGTNEQFF
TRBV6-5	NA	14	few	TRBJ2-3	TGTGCCAGCCCCGGCAGCCGTACCACAGATACGCAGTATTTT	CASPGSRTTDTQYF
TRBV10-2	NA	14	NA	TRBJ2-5	TGCGCCAGTCGTAGCTGGGGAGGTGAAGAGACCCAGTACTTC	CASRSWGGEETQYF
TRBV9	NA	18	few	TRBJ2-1	TGTGCCAGCAGCGCCCGTCCACCGGGCCTAGGCAACCCCAATGAGCAGTTCTTC	CASSARPPGLGNPNEQFF
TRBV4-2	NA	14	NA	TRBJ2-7	TGTGCCAGCAGCCTCCAAAGACAGAACTACGAGCAGTACTTC	CASSLQRQNYEQYF
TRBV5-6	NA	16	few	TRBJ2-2	TGTGCCAGCAGCTTGGATCCGGGGCGGAACACCGGGGAGCTGTTTTTT	CASSLDPGRNTGELFF
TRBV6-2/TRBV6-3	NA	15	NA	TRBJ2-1	TGTGCCAGCAGTCCTACAGGGAGCGCCTACAATGAGCAGTTCTTC	CASSPTGSAYNEQFF
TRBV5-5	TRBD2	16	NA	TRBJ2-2	TGTGCCAGCAGGGTGGAGTTTGGGACTAGTCCCGGGGAGCTGTTTTTT	CASRVEFGTSPGELFF
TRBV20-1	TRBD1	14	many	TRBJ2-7	TGCAGTGCTCTCCTTAGGGACAGGGTCTACGAGCAGTACTTC	CSALLRDRVYEQYF
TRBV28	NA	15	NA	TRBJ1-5	TGTGCCAGCAGTTTAGGGGGGGCGCAACATCAGCCCCAGCATTTT	CASSLGGAQHQPQHF
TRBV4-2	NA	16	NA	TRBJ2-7	TGTGCCAGCAGCCAAGAGCCGCAGCGCCGGGGGTACGAGCAGTACTTC	CASSQEPQRRGYEQYF
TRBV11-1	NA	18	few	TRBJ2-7	TGTGCCAGCAGCTTAGCCTGGGCGGGACAGATTAAACCCTACGAGCAGTACTTC	CASSLAWAGQIKPYEQYF
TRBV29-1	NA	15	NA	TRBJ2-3	TGCAGCGTTACAACCAGGGGGGGGCCCACAGATACGCAGTATTTT	CSVTTRGGPTDTQYF
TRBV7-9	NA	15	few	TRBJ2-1	TGTGCCAGCAGCTTACTAGGCCCACTCCTAGACGAGCAGTTCTTC	CASSLLGPLLDEQFF
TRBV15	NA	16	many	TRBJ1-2	TGTGCCACCAGCAGAGCCCAGTCCCGGGAATTCTATGGCTACACCTTC	CATSRAQSREFYGYTF
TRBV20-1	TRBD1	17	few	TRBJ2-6	TGCAGTGCTAGCCAAGGACAGGGACTCTCTGGGGCCAACGTCCTGACTTTC	CSASQGQGLSGANVLTF
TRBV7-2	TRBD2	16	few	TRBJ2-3	TGTGCCAGCAGCTACGGACTAGCGGGAGGGTCGGATACGCAGTATTTT	CASSYGLAGGSDTQYF
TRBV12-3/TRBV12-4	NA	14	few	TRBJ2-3	TGTGCCAGCAGTTTTTTCGGGGGCAAAGATACGCAGTATTTT	CASSFFGGKDTQYF
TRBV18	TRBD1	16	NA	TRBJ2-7	TGTGCCAGCTCACCAATCCCCGGGACAGCCTCCTACGAGCAGTACTTC	CASSPIPGTASYEQYF
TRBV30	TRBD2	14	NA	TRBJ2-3	TGTGCCTGGAGTTGGGCGGGAGCGACGGATACGCAGTATTTT	CAWSWAGATDTQYF
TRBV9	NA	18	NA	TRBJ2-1	TGTGCCAGCAGCGTAGACCACCGCCCCAGGAGCTCCTACAATGAGCAGTTCTTC	CASSVDHRPRSSYNEQFF
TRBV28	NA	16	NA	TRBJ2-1	TGTGCCAGCAGTTTAAGAGGCGGGTTCGCCTACAATGAGCAGTTCTTC	CASSLRGGFAYNEQFF
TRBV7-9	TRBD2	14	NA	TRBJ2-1	TGTGCCAGCAGCTTAGGGAGCGGGGGGAATGAGCAGTTCTTC	CASSLGSGGNEQFF
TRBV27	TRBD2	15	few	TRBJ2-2	TGTGCCAGCAGACCAGGACTAGCGGGCACCGGGGAGCTGTTTTTT	CASRPGLAGTGELFF
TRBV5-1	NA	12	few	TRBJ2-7	TGCGCCAGCAGCGTCTGGGATAACGAGCAGTACTTC	CASSVWDNEQYF
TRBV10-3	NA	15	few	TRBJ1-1	TGTGCCATCAGTGAGTCAGGGGCCCCGAACACTGAAGCTTTCTTT	CAISESGAPNTEAFF
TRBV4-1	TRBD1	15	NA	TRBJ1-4	TGCGCCAGCAGCCAAGTTGGACAGGTGCCTGGAAAACTGTTTTTT	CASSQVGQVPGKLFF
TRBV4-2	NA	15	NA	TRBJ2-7	TGTGCCAGCAGCCAAGATTGGAGGGACAGCTACGAGCAGTACTTC	CASSQDWRDSYEQYF
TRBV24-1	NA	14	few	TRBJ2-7	TGTGCCACCAGTGATTTGCGGATCTCCTACGAGCAGTACTTC	CATSDLRISYEQYF
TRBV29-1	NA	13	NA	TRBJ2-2	TGCAGCGTGTCCGTAAGGGGCACCGGGGAGCTGTTTTTT	CSVSVRGTGELFF
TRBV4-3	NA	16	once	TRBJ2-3	TGCGCCAGCAGCCAAGATTCCCCCTCTAGCACAGATACGCAGTATTTT	CASSQDSPSSTDTQYF
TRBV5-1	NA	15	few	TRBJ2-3	TGCGCCAGCAGCGTTACGGGGGGCCCCACAGATACGCAGTATTTT	CASSVTGGPTDTQYF
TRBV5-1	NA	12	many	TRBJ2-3	TGCGCCAGCAGCTTGGACGTCCAAACGCAGTATTTT	CASSLDVQTQYF